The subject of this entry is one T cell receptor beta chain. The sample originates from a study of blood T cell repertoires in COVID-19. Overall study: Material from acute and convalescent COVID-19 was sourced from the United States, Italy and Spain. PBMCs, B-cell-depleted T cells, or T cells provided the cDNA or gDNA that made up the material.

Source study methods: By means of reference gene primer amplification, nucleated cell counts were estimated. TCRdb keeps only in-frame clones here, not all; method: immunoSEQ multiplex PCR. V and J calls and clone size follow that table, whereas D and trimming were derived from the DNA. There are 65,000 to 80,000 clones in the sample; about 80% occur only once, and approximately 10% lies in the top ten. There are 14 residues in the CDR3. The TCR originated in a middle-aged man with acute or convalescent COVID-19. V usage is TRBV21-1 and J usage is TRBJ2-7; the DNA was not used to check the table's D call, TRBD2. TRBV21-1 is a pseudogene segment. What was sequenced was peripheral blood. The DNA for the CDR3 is TGTGCCAGCAGCAGACCGGGTCACAAGTACGAGCAGTACTTC. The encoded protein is CASSRPGHKYEQYF.